This T cell receptor beta chain was profiled in a study of PD-L1 blockade in urothelial cancer. For the study at large: About nine tenths of the roughly 29 patients comprised males who had bladder-origin urothelial cancer. Blood was subjected to analysis at 3 weeks (second dose) and 6 weeks following treatment start.

The J segment lost 4 bases and the V segment lost 1 base, leaving 4 bases of the junction unmatched. Per germline, CDR1 KGHSH and CDR2 LQKENI. CDR3 length equals 15 residues. Whole-study results and caveats: Sub-median blood TCR clonality before treatment predicted longer survival.

The sample's time point: peripheral blood 6 weeks after treatment start. The assay was immunoSEQ multiplex PCR, and TCRdb's table has in-frame clones only and misses some. The sample has 40,000 to 45,000 clones, roughly nine tenths seen once. About this clone itself: Its cognate antigen is unknown.

The V and J genes are TRBV18 and TRBJ2-1; TRBD2 matches at 7 bases. The sequence was obtained from a man aged 70-80 years with urothelial cancer. The sample consisted of PBMCs, taken around atezolizumab (anti-PD-L1) treatment. The CDR3 here is CASSPLSGTYNEQFF. Here the CDR3 DNA reads TGTGCCAGCTCACCACTGAGCGGGACTTACAATGAGCAGTTCTTC.